This T cell receptor (beta chain) was recorded in a study of T cells in Graves' hyperthyroidism and ophthalmopathy (dated by TCRdb to about 2019). As for the study more broadly: Peripheral blood was sampled at the time of initial diagnosis, prior to any treatment. TCR V-J signatures able to tell the groups apart were searched for in a discovery cohort of more than 90 patients, of whom about 40 had Graves' ophthalmopathy and 55 to 65 had stable Graves' hyperthyroidism. Prospective prediction of ophthalmopathy was tested in an independent validation cohort of 18 to 20 hyperthyroidism patients and some 17 patients who later progressed to ophthalmopathy. The 95 to 100 discovery patients were divided at random into training and test sets in a 7:3 ratio. The study also compared thyroid tissue and blood T-cell repertoires from about six Graves' hyperthyroidism patients. After sampling, hyperthyroidism patients received methimazole starting at 30 mg daily, and ophthalmopathy patients received high-dose intravenous methylprednisolone. The paper describes TCR Vbeta CDR3 sequencing of 135 peripheral blood samples, made up of about 41 ophthalmopathy patients, over 70 hyperthyroidism patients and 17 progressor patients.

Summary of the overall study and its limitations: A 13 V-J signature model separated ophthalmopathy from stable hyperthyroidism, with around 91% sensitivity and 81.08% specificity in cross-validation and 80%/75% in testing. In validation, progression to ophthalmopathy was predicted by the model with 70.59% sensitivity and 72.22% specificity, a median of approximately 7.1 months before onset. Most expanded thyroid clonotypes (frequency above 0.001) were also found in blood, which suggests that blood repertoires may mirror thyroid immune responses. No statistical method was used to fix the sample size in advance, and group allocation was not hidden from the investigators.

Amplification of TCR beta CDR3 regions was carried out from RNA transcripts. The first round of RT-PCR for the TCR CDR3 was performed with the HTBI primer set and the Qiagen OneStep RT-PCR kit. Libraries were constructed in a second round of multiplex PCR, after which size selection and purification were performed. The libraries were sequenced on an Illumina HiSeq2000 using paired-end 100 bp reads. In the original analysis: SOAPnuke was used to process the raw data, throwing out any read that contained adapters or uncalled bases, had a mean Phred below 15, or lacked an exact constant-primer or identifier match. COPE v1.2.5 was used to merge the high-quality paired reads, and each unique nucleotide sequence was defined as a clonotype. Clonotypes were aligned to IMGT TRBV, TRBD and TRBJ reference segments using MiTCR v1.1. The analysis included only V-J combinations with a frequency above 0.0001, which together covered approximately 99% of the repertoires. A TCS score was defined as the ratio between F50 (clonal expansion) and ExV (chaos), using BLOSUM62-based TCRdist between CDR3 peptides within each V-J. Welch's t-statistics and random forest reduced fewer than 600 V-J features to under 15, which were used in a naive Bayes classifier (R e1071). The raw public reads went through TCRdb reprocessing: fastp at Q25, MiXCR clone calling, in-frame beta chains kept. Every distinct CDR3 protein forms one entry, paired with its most common genes and DNA. The V and J calls were not made by the authors but by TCRdb's processing. The sample table holds roughly 380,000 distinct CDR3 sequences, of which approximately 15% were seen once. 11% of the sample is held by the ten biggest clonotypes.

This clonotype was picked up a small number of times. It has no known antigen specificity. Just one base apart from a much larger clone, this may be a read error. CDR3 length: 14 amino acids, cysteine to phenylalanine. Only CDR3 DNA remains: 42 bases, in frame from the first base. CDR1 and CDR2 are drawn from the germline V gene: MDHEN, SYDVKM. Stable Graves' hyperthyroidism was defined as the absence of progression to ophthalmopathy over 18 months of follow-up. Hyperthyroidism patients were newly diagnosed, had a disease duration of under 2 months, and were aged 18 to 65 years. Patients with uncontrolled infections, other autoimmune diseases, pregnancy or lactation were excluded. Clinical symptoms, serum thyroxine and TRAb, thyroid ultrasound, and orbital computed tomography formed the basis for the diagnoses. Ficoll-Paque density gradient centrifugation was used to isolate PBMCs from about 9.4 ml of fresh peripheral blood. Trizol reagent was used to extract total RNA, and RNA quality was then checked on an Agilent 2100 Bioanalyzer.

Sequencing input: blood. Recombination linked TRBV28 to TRBJ1-3; TRBD1 fits 8 bases in the junction. This clonotype originated in a woman in her fifties or sixties with Graves' hyperthyroidism. The CDR3 in this case is CACSGQGSGNTIYF. The DNA sequence is as follows: TGTGCCTGCAGCGGACAGGGCTCTGGAAACACCATATATTTT.